One T cell receptor (beta chain) is described in this entry. The method was immunoSEQ multiplex PCR; TCRdb's version includes in-frame clones alone and lacks a portion of them. Seen here are 550 to 750 clones, about 79% observed once, and the top ten hold about half. This sample is part of a study of ipilimumab plus nivolumab after autologous stem cell transplantation. Patients got ipilimumab 1 mg/kg beginning 14 to 28 days post-transplant. Germline-derived CDR1 and CDR2 are SNHLY and FYNNEI. The CDR3 runs to 15 residues. Trimming cost V 6 bases and J 4 bases; bases outside gene matches: 8. The rearrangement links TRBV2 to TRBJ1-5; the match to TRBD1 covers 8 bases. The TCR sequence derives from a male donor with diffuse large B-cell lymphoma. This sample comprised PBMCs, obtained in a trial of ipilimumab plus nivolumab as post-transplant consolidation. Here the CDR3 reads CASSLGRQGNQPQHF. The CDR3 region has the DNA TGTGCCAGCAGCTTAGGTAGACAGGGGAATCAGCCCCAGCATTTT. Drawing the rest from reference TRBV2 and TRBJ1-5, the complete variable domain is EPEVTQTPSHQVTQMGQEVILRCVPISNHLYFYWYRQILGQKVEFLVSFYNNEISEKSEIFDDQFSVERPDGSNFTLKIRSTKLEDSAMYFCASSLGRQGNQPQHFGDGTRLSIL.